The sequence of this TCR beta chain was determined in a study of T cells after yellow fever vaccination. Study-level points and caveats: Reappearance after the booster was observed for most primary-vaccination clones (roughly 97% CD4, over 70% CD8). Only a minor proportion of clonotypes was detected across both CD4 and CD8 compartments.

The TCR cDNA carried a universal primer site and UMIs from 5'RACE template switching. One entry per CDR3 protein results from TCRdb running MiXCR on the 5' RACE reads. The sample carries a few hundred thousand distinct CDR3 sequences, under 15% recorded once. Comments on this clonotype: Its antigen is unknown.

The sequenced sample was CD4+ T cells sorted from PBMCs, obtained 15 days after the yellow fever booster vaccination. The TCR sequence derives from a man aged 18 to 29 who received the YFV17D yellow fever vaccine.

CDR3 loop: CASSQEGRITGELFF. In nucleotides, the CDR3 is TGTGCCAGCAGCCAAGAGGGGCGCATCACCGGGGAGCTGTTTTTT. The V gene is TRBV4-2, the J gene TRBJ2-2, with a possible D match to TRBD1 (5 bases). V was shortened by 0 bases and J by 4 bases, with 9 bases between the two germline ends. The CDR3 sequence is 15 residues long. CDR1 is LGHNA and CDR2 is YNFKEQ in the germline V gene.